This T cell receptor beta chain was profiled in a study of T cell repertoires in cytomegalovirus infection. About the study: Both a matching HLA type and CMV infection were indicated by public TCR beta signatures. Study-wide points: Carriers of CMV and the relevant HLA type were discriminated by public TCR beta frequency. CMV-specific HLA-C-restricted TCR beta clonotypes dominated the ex vivo response.

In this sample, this clonotype turned up a few times. As yet, its antigen is unknown. In germline, CDR1 is SQVTM, CDR2 ANQGSEA. With 6 bases clipped from V and 3 bases from J, the junction kept 3 bases outside the gene matches. The CDR3 covers 13 residues. One entry per CDR3 protein results from TCRdb running MiXCR on the reads. The profile covers some 300,000 distinct CDR3 sequences, with under 20% appearing a single time and around 11% taken by the ten largest. The chain links TRBV29-1 to TRBJ1-5; 9 nucleotides align to TRBD1. Sequenced material: PBMCs. The sequence was obtained from a human donor in good health (CMV status not recorded). Some clones in this sample may be carry-over from other donors' samples. CDR3 protein: CSVGQGDNQPQHF. The CDR3 region has the DNA TGCAGCGTGGGACAGGGAGACAATCAGCCCCAGCATTTT.